This T cell receptor beta chain was identified during a study of blood T cell repertoires in COVID-19. The wider study: T cells, B-cell-depleted T cells, or PBMCs provided the cDNA or gDNA that served as material.

The study assigned cohorts using participant-reported clinical history. Recovery meant two consecutive negative NP/OP PCR tests, professional clearance, or resolved symptoms. In the original analysis: How many nucleated cells were present was estimated from reference gene primer amplification. The repertoire was sequenced with immunoSEQ multiplex PCR; TCRdb's copy has only in-frame clones and lacks some. Clone size and V and J calls were adopted from that table, with D and trimming inferred from the DNA. The table has under 300,000 clones, approximately 88% seen once. The source of this sequence is a woman in her forties who had recovered from COVID-19. Source material: PBMCs or T cells enriched from blood (not recorded which).

Here the CDR3 DNA reads TGTGCCAGCGGGGGGAGGACCAGGGATCAGCCCCAGCATTTT. Protein product: CASGGRTRDQPQHF. This chain uses TRBV2 with TRBJ1-5; tentatively, D is TRBD1 (5 bases). The germline V gene encodes CDR1 SNHLY and CDR2 FYNNEI. The CDR3 runs 14 residues. Trimming stripped 8 bases from V and 5 bases from J, with 16 bases between.